This TCR beta chain was identified in a study of cytotoxic CD8 clonotypes in ibrutinib-treated CLL. Worth noting for this clone: Its antigen is currently unknown.

The source of about 2 micrograms of genomic DNA for TCR beta libraries was cryopreserved PBMCs. Germline CDR1 and CDR2: SGHDN and FVKESK. V lost 5 bases and J 8 bases, leaving 21 bases between the germline ends. CDR3 length equals 15 residues. A 1 in 200,000 to 1 in 1 million T cell depth was the sequencing target. Measured with immunoSEQ multiplex PCR; TCRdb has only the in-frame clones, and not every one. The table includes about 200,000 clones, 72% detected once. The study, taken as a whole, reports: Clonality at baseline surpassed age-matched healthy donors and tracked circulating CD8+ T-cell counts.

The sequencing used PBMCs, collected after 24 months of ibrutinib treatment. This clonotype was sampled from a human donor with chronic lymphocytic leukemia. The rearrangement links TRBV14 to TRBJ1-2, with D possibly being TRBD1 (6 bases). This CDR3 reads CASSGPFGGAGGYTF. CDR3 bases: TGTGCCAGCAGCGGCCCATTCGGGGGCGCAGGCGGCTACACCTTC.